Here is one T cell receptor beta chain with its context. Donors included only healthy HIV-negative adults lacking recent acute infections or vaccinations. The donors were all Caucasian adults (living in Nashville, Tennessee). CD45RA+ naive and CD45RA-negative memory subsets were separated from CD4+ cells. This entry is derived from a study of shared clonotypes between healthy human individuals. The germline V gene encodes CDR1 MNHEY and CDR2 SMNVEV (reference sequence). V shed 5 bases and J shed 4 bases, with 2 bases lying between them. CDR3 length equals 11 residues. The deep-level immunoSEQ assay was used. Profiling relied on immunoSEQ multiplex PCR, and the TCRdb table lists in-frame clones only, not all of them. The sample holds 500,000 or so clones, around 96% seen once.

This receptor was obtained from a woman in her twenties or thirties in good health. The specimen sequenced was naive CD4+ T cells sorted from blood. Subset meaning: CD45RA+ positively selected. This rearrangement joins TRBV27 to TRBJ1-4; D unclear. CDR3 nucleotide sequence: TGTGCCAGCAGTATTAATGAAAAACTGTTTTTT. It is translated as CASSINEKLFF.